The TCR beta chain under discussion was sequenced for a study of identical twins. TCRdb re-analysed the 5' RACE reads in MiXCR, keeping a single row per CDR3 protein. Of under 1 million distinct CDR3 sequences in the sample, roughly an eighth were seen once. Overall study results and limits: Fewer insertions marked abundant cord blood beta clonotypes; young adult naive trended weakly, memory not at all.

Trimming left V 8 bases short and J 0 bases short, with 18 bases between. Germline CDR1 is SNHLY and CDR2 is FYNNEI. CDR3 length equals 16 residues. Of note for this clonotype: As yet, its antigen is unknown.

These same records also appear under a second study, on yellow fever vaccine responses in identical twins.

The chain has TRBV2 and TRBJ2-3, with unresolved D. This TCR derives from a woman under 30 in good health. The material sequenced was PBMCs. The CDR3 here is CASLLLRPSSTDTQYF. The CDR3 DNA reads TGTGCCAGCCTCTTACTCCGACCGTCTAGCACAGATACGCAGTATTTT.